Below are 26 T cell receptor beta chains sequenced from a single sample in a study of shared clonotypes between healthy human individuals. Generated by immunoSEQ multiplex PCR, the TCRdb table keeps only in-frame clones and is missing some. The sample lists about 2.3 million clones; roughly 90% were seen once. The sample taken for sequencing was naive CD4+ T cells from PBMCs. Subset of the sample: CD45RA+ positively selected. These receptors all come from a man aged 18 to 29 in good health. Some clones in this sample may be carry-over from other donors' samples.

The rearrangement uses TRBV4-2 and TRBJ2-7, with 7 nucleotides matching TRBD2. From germline, CDR1 is LGHNA and CDR2 YNFKEQ. This CDR3 spans 15 amino acids. Losses at the gene ends were 1 base for V and 6 bases for J; bases not matched to a gene: 9. CDR3 protein: CASSQVERDSGEQYF. CDR3 DNA sequence: TGTGCCAGCAGCCAAGTGGAGCGGGACTCGGGCGAGCAGTACTTC.

V is TRBV5-4 and J is TRBJ2-5; D is possibly TRBD2 (6 bases). The CDR3 has 14 amino acids. CDR1 SGHNT and CDR2 YYREEE come from the germline V gene (reference sequence). V was shortened by 4 bases and J by 7 bases, with 17 bases between the two germline ends. CDR3 loop: CASSPDGSGWTQYF. For the CDR3, the DNA is TGTGCCAGCAGCCCCGATGGTAGCGGATGGACCCAGTACTTC.

V and J are TRBV10-1 and TRBJ2-1; D possibly corresponds to TRBD1 (5 bases). V gave up 6 bases and J gave up 8 bases, with 11 bases separating them. The CDR3 spans 12 residues. CDR1 is WNHNN, CDR2 SYGVQD, per germline (reference sequence). The CDR3 DNA reads TGCGCCAGCAGCAGAGACAGCTATGAGCAGTTCTTC. This translates into CASSRDSYEQFF.

V gene TRBV7-2 combines with J gene TRBJ1-1; D unclear. The CDR3 length is 14 residues. Trimming removed 1 base at V and 6 bases at J, with 12 bases between. Germline CDR1 is SGHTA and CDR2 is FQGNSA. CDR3 region: CASSLDTGWAEAFF. The CDR3 nucleotides are TGTGCCAGCAGCTTAGATACGGGATGGGCTGAAGCTTTCTTT.

This chain joins TRBV2 and TRBJ1-5; D unresolved. This CDR3 region has 12 residues. The V and J ends lost 2 bases and 6 bases respectively, with 5 bases between them. CDR1 is SNHLY and CDR2 is FYNNEI in the germline V gene. As DNA, the CDR3 is TGTGCCAGCAGTGAATCGGGTCAGCCCCAGCATTTT. Translated, it gives CASSESGQPQHF.

In regard to this clone: Other nucleotide sequences from this sample produce the same CDR3. The chain couples TRBV6-1 to TRBJ2-7; D is unclear. Trimming took off 2 bases at V and 1 base at J, with 3 bases between the two ends. This CDR3 spans 12 amino acids. Germline assignment: CDR1 MNHNS and CDR2 SASEGT. The CDR3 is CASSEHSYEQYF. For the CDR3, the DNA is TGTGCCAGCAGTGAACATTCCTACGAGCAGTACTTC.

The V call is TRBV21-1, the J call TRBJ2-7; TRBD2 was called by the table and not checked on the DNA. TRBV21-1 is a known pseudogene. CDR3 length equals 16 residues. This CDR3 is CASSTRGTSGNYEQYF. CDR3 nucleotides: TGTGCCAGCAGCACACGAGGGACTAGCGGGAACTACGAGCAGTACTTC.

The rearrangement joins TRBV18 to TRBJ2-7; no clear D gene. The germline V gene encodes CDR1 KGHSH and CDR2 LQKENI. With 6 bases removed from V and 3 bases from J, the gap between germline ends came to 9 bases. The CDR3 has 12 residues. DNA of the CDR3: TGTGCCAGCTCCTACACCCGCTACGAGCAGTACTTC. It codes for CASSYTRYEQYF.

On this clone: The conserved phenylalanine or tryptophan normally closing the CDR3 is absent here, so this likely arose from a read error. This chain joins TRBV7-7 and TRBJ2-2; D tentatively reads TRBD1 or TRBD2 (6 bases each). Trimming took off 6 bases at V and 4 bases at J, with 18 bases between the two ends. The CDR3 extends over 16 amino acids. Germline CDR1 and CDR2: SSHAT and FNYEAQ (reference sequence). This CDR3 is CASRLIGGDITGELFL. Written as DNA, the CDR3 is TGTGCCAGCAGGTTGATCGGCGGGGACATCACCGGGGAGCTGTTTCTT.

The chain has TRBV28 and TRBJ1-2; TRBD1 might be the D (6 bases). Looked up from germline, CDR1 is MDHEN and CDR2 is SYDVKM. The germline V and J ends were trimmed by 2 bases and 4 bases, with 14 bases remaining between them. This CDR3 contains 15 residues. The CDR3 region is CASSLSALDSYGYTF. CDR3 nucleotide sequence: TGTGCCAGCAGTTTAAGCGCTCTGGACAGCTATGGCTACACCTTC.

V gene TRBV7-2 combines with J gene TRBJ2-1, with 7 nucleotides matching TRBD1. J lost 4 bases, V lost 7 bases, and 1 base had no gene match. Germline V CDR1 and CDR2: SGHTA, FQGNSA. The CDR3 consists of 12 residues. CDR3 coding DNA: TGTGCCAGCAAGGGGGCTTACAATGAGCAGTTCTTC. Its translation is CASKGAYNEQFF.

The V call is TRBV6-5, the J call TRBJ1-2; D is unclear. CDR3 length: 14 amino acids. Germline loops: CDR1 MNHEY, CDR2 SVGAGI. V was trimmed by 2 bases and J by 5 bases, leaving 12 bases between them. Here the CDR3 reads CASSYGRQRYGYTF. The CDR3 nucleotides are TGTGCCAGCAGTTACGGTAGGCAGAGATATGGCTACACCTTC.

The gene calls are TRBV18 and TRBJ1-1, with 10 bases matching TRBD1. Germline V gene data show CDR1 as KGHSH and CDR2 as LQKENI. Losses at the gene ends were 1 base for V and 3 bases for J; bases not matched to a gene: 2. The CDR3 sequence is 15 residues long. The CDR3 DNA is TGTGCCAGCTCACCACGAGACAGGGGGCACACTGAAGCTTTCTTT. It encodes CASSPRDRGHTEAFF.

The chain joins TRBV12-5 to TRBJ1-1; weak D call: TRBD1 (5 bases). V was pared by 0 bases and J by 4 bases, with 12 bases between. Germline assignment: CDR1 LGHNT and CDR2 FRNRAP. CDR3 length: 15 residues. In DNA, the CDR3 is TGTGCTAGTGGTTTGGTAAAGGCAGGGTTCACTGAAGCTTTCTTT. It encodes CASGLVKAGFTEAFF.

The chain links TRBV2 to TRBJ1-1; 8 nucleotides match TRBD1. The CDR3 spans 14 residues. The junction had 8 bases not matched to a gene; V was cut back by 6 bases and J by 5 bases. Looked up from germline, CDR1 is SNHLY and CDR2 is FYNNEI. Written as DNA, the CDR3 is TGTGCCAGCAGAGATGGACAGGGCGGGACTGAAGCTTTCTTT. Amino acids: CASRDGQGGTEAFF.

The V and J genes are TRBV9 and TRBJ2-1; either TRBD1 or TRBD2 may supply D (5 bases each). Germline lookup yields CDR1 SGDLS and CDR2 YYNGEE. This CDR3 contains 18 residues. V was shortened by 4 bases and J by 5 bases, with 25 bases between the two germline ends. DNA for the CDR3: TGTGCCAGCAGCCCCCTGGGGCGGGCACTTCTTCAAAACAATGAGCAGTTCTTC. Its translation: CASSPLGRALLQNNEQFF.

The chain has TRBV7-9 and TRBJ2-5, with a possible D match to TRBD2 (8 bases). The CDR3 extends over 14 amino acids. Germline V CDR1 and CDR2: SEHNR, FQNEAQ (reference sequence). The V gene lost 4 bases and the J gene lost 8 bases, with 17 bases spanning the gap. The CDR3 here is CASSSDREGATQYF. The CDR3 bases are TGTGCCAGCAGCTCAGACCGGGAGGGGGCAACCCAGTACTTC.

This clone is a singleton in its sample. CDR3 in DNA: TGTGCCAGCTCGCGCCCCGACAGGGGGCCTCATGAAAAACTGTTTTTT. Protein: CASSRPDRGPHEKLFF. The chain combines TRBV18 with TRBJ1-4, with 10 bases fitting TRBD1. Trimming cost V 6 bases and J 6 bases; bases outside gene matches: 10. CDR3 length equals 16 residues. CDR1 is KGHSH and CDR2 is LQKENI in the germline V gene.

The chain recombines TRBV19 with TRBJ2-1; 10 bases line up with TRBD2. CDR3 length equals 16 residues. Germline CDR1 LNHDA, CDR2 SQIVND (reference sequence). The V and J ends lost 1 base and 4 bases, in that order; junction bases with no gene match: 4. CDR3 DNA: TGTGCCAGTAGTATAGTCCTAGCGGGAGCTTACAATGAGCAGTTCTTC. Protein sequence: CASSIVLAGAYNEQFF.

The chain combines TRBV7-6 with TRBJ2-5; D gene ambiguous. Germline V CDR1 and CDR2: SGHVS, FNYEAQ. With 2 bases removed from V and 5 bases from J, the gap between germline ends came to 6 bases. This CDR3 region has 12 residues. The CDR3 reads CASSLKSETQYF. CDR3 bases: TGTGCCAGCAGCTTAAAGTCGGAGACCCAGTACTTC. The full variable domain, its missing parts supplied by reference TRBV7-6 and TRBJ2-5, is GAGVSQSPRYKVTKRGQDVALRCDPISGHVSLYWYRQALGQGPEFLTYFNYEAQQDKSGLPNDRFSAERPEGSISTLTIQRTEQRDSAMYRCASSLKSETQYFGPGTRLLVL.

The chain joins TRBV18 to TRBJ2-7; tentatively, D is TRBD2 (6 bases). The CDR3 loop spans 18 amino acids. The germline gives CDR1 KGHSH, CDR2 LQKENI. Trimming shortened V by 2 bases and J by 1 base, and 21 bases separated the two germline ends. This chain's CDR3 is CASSPNPGSILRSYEQYF. The CDR3 DNA follows: TGTGCCAGCTCACCAAACCCCGGGAGCATCCTAAGGTCCTACGAGCAGTACTTC.

The rearrangement links TRBV30 to TRBJ1-4; the D gene is possibly TRBD1 (5 bases). The V gene's germline CDR1 is GTSNPN and CDR2 SVGIG (reference sequence). Trimming took 0 bases from V and 5 from J, leaving 10 bases between them. The CDR3 has 14 residues. The CDR3 region is CAWSVDRLNEKLFF. CDR3 nucleotide sequence: TGTGCCTGGAGTGTAGACAGATTAAATGAAAAACTGTTTTTT.

As regards this clone: Additional DNA sequences in this sample encode the identical CDR3. V gene TRBV20-1 combines with J gene TRBJ2-7; D unresolved. Germline loops: CDR1 DFQATT, CDR2 SNEGSKA (reference sequence). This CDR3 region has 11 residues. V was clipped by 4 bases and J by 7 bases, with 11 bases between them. CDR3 bases: TGCAGTGCTATTAGAGTTGGGGAGCAGTACTTC. It specifies CSAIRVGEQYF.

V and J are TRBV28 and TRBJ1-5; D remains ambiguous. CDR1 is MDHEN, CDR2 SYDVKM, per germline. Deletions cut 6 bases from V and 1 base from J, with 10 bases between. The CDR3 contains 14 residues. CDR3 in amino acids: CASSSSGSNQPQHF. Written as DNA, the CDR3 is TGTGCCAGCAGCTCCTCGGGAAGCAATCAGCCCCAGCATTTT.

This clone was recorded once. The chain carries TRBV5-6 and TRBJ2-4; 7 bases fit TRBD1. CDR1 and CDR2 from the germline V gene are SGHDT and YYEEEE. With V trimmed by 0 bases and J by 1 base, 4 bases remained unmatched. The CDR3 runs 16 residues. The CDR3 nucleotides read TGTGCCAGCAGCTTGGATAGGGGGCTCGCCAAAAACATTCAGTACTTC. It specifies CASSLDRGLAKNIQYF.

V usage is TRBV7-6 and J usage is TRBJ1-3; a weak D match, TRBD1 (5 bases). This CDR3 spans 16 amino acids. Trimming took 0 bases from V and 0 from J, leaving 9 bases between them. Germline V lookup: CDR1 SGHVS, CDR2 FNYEAQ. This chain's CDR3 is CASSLAGGNSGNTIYF. CDR3 coding DNA: TGTGCCAGCAGCTTAGCGGGGGGGAACTCTGGAAACACCATATATTTT.